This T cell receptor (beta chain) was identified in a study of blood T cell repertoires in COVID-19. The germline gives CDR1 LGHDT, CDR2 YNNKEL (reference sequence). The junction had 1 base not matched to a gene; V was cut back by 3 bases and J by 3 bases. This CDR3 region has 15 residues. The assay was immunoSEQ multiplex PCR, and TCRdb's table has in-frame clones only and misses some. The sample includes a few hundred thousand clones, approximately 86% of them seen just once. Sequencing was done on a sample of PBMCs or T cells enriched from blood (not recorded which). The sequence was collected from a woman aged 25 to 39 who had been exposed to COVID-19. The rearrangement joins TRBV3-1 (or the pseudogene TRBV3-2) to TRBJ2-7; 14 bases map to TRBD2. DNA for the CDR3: TGTGCCAGCAGCCAGGGACTAGCGGGGGTCTACGAGCAGTACTTC. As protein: CASSQGLAGVYEQYF.